The 10 T cell receptor beta chains in this list originate from one sample, sequenced in a study of cytomegalovirus exposure and HLA in healthy donors. Researchers ran the PCR with 60 Vbeta and 13 Jbeta primers. TCRdb's copy holds only in-frame clones and misses some; the assay was immunoSEQ multiplex PCR. Found here are about 160,000 clones, approximately 77% of them singletons; the top ten hold 2% to 2.5%. Sequenced: PBMCs. These receptors originate from a man aged 50-59 years in good health and CMV-seropositive.

This clone was counted only a few times. The CDR3 here is CASSPRGPDVYGYTF. CDR3 DNA: TGTGCCAGCAGCCCGAGGGGGCCTGACGTCTATGGCTACACCTTC. The chain is built from TRBV7-2 and TRBJ1-2, with 7 bases fitting TRBD1. The V gene end was trimmed by 5 bases and the J gene end by 4 bases; junction bases not matched to a gene: 10. The germline V gene has CDR1 SGHTA and CDR2 FQGNSA. There are 15 residues in the CDR3.

The chain joins TRBV19 to TRBJ2-1; 7 bases fit TRBD1. In germline, CDR1 is LNHDA, CDR2 SQIVND (reference sequence). There are 14 residues in the CDR3. V dropped 1 base and J dropped 6; count of bases not matched to a gene: 3. In DNA form, the CDR3 reads TGTGCCAGTAGTATAGGACAGGGAATCAATGAGCAGTTCTTC. This codes for CASSIGQGINEQFF.

This chain links TRBV19 with TRBJ1-2; the D is unclear. V was shortened by 6 bases and J by 9 bases, with 14 bases between the two germline ends. The germline CDR1 and CDR2 sequences are LNHDA and SQIVND (reference sequence). The CDR3 has 12 residues. The CDR3 is CASSWTGGRYTF. CDR3 DNA: TGTGCCAGTAGCTGGACGGGAGGACGCTACACCTTC.

This chain joins TRBV7-8 and TRBJ2-2; 7 nucleotides match TRBD2. The germline V gene has CDR1 SGHVS and CDR2 FQNEAQ. The CDR3 has 15 amino acids. V was pared by 7 bases and J by 6 bases, with 11 bases of the junction left unmatched. The CDR3: CASIRSGTKAGELFF. The DNA for the CDR3 is TGTGCCAGCATAAGATCCGGGACTAAGGCCGGGGAGCTGTTTTTT.

The chain recombines TRBV7-2 with TRBJ1-1, with 7 bases identical to TRBD1. The CDR3 runs to 14 residues. J gave up 4 bases and V 3 bases, and 5 bases lay outside the gene matches. Germline V lookup: CDR1 SGHTA, CDR2 FQGNSA. The CDR3: CASSLTGSGTEAFF. CDR3 nucleotides: TGTGCCAGCAGCTTGACAGGGTCCGGCACTGAAGCTTTCTTT. Looking up the rest from reference TRBV7-2 and TRBJ1-1 gives the full variable domain: GAGVSQSPSNKVTEKGKDVELRCDPISGHTALYWYRQSLGQGLEFLIYFQGNSAPDKSGLPSDRFSAERTGGSVSTLTIQRTQQEDSAVYLCASSLTGSGTEAFFGQGTRLTVV.

The rearrangement links TRBV19 to TRBJ2-7; 9 nucleotides match TRBD1. The germline CDR1 and CDR2 sequences are LNHDA and SQIVND (reference sequence). The length of the CDR3 is 13 residues. The V segment lost 4 bases and the J segment 7 bases; nucleotides outside the gene matches: 5. CDR3 loop: CASSTTGGWEQYF. The CDR3 bases are TGTGCCAGTAGTACAACAGGGGGCTGGGAGCAGTACTTC. The full variable domain, rest sourced from reference TRBV19 and TRBJ2-7, is DGGITQSPKYLFRKEGQNVTLSCEQNLNHDAMYWYRQDPGQGLRLIYYSQIVNDFQKGDIAEGYSVSREKKESFPLTVTSAQKNPTAFYLCASSTTGGWEQYFGPGTRLTVT.

This clone was observed a few times. This same CDR3 is encoded by further DNA sequences in the sample. The chain couples TRBV4-3 to TRBJ1-1; 7 bases align to TRBD1. The CDR3 sequence is 15 residues long. Germline V gene sequence: CDR1 LGHNA, CDR2 YSLEER. Unmatched junction bases numbered 3, after V lost 0 bases and J lost 2 bases. CDR3 DNA: TGCGCCAGCAGCCAAGAGACAGGGATTAACACTGAAGCTTTCTTT. Translated: CASSQETGINTEAFF.

V usage is TRBV7-2 and J usage is TRBJ2-3, with 9 bases matching TRBD2. The CDR3 runs to 15 residues. V dropped 1 base and J dropped 3; count of bases not matched to a gene: 2. Germline-derived CDR1 and CDR2 are SGHTA and FQGNSA. DNA for the CDR3: TGTGCCAGCAGCTTAGGGGGACTAGCTACAGATACGCAGTATTTT. It encodes CASSLGGLATDTQYF.

The genes are TRBV2 and TRBJ1-3; D is perhaps TRBD1 (5 bases). This CDR3 region has 15 residues. Germline V gene lookup returns CDR1 SNHLY and CDR2 FYNNEI. Trimming took off 4 bases at V and 0 bases at J, with 10 bases between the two ends. CDR3 sequence (DNA): TGTGCCAGCAGTGGCGGGGGATTCTCTGGAAACACCATATATTTT. Translation: CASSGGGFSGNTIYF.

This clone has more than one count but fewer than ten. The CDR3 nucleotides are TGTGCTTCGGGGACTTACACCGGGGAGCTGTTTTTT. This codes for CASGTYTGELFF. The rearrangement uses TRBV11-2 and TRBJ2-2, with a tentative D call TRBD2 (6 bases). CDR1 is SGHAT and CDR2 is FQNNGV in the germline V gene. The CDR3 loop spans 12 amino acids.